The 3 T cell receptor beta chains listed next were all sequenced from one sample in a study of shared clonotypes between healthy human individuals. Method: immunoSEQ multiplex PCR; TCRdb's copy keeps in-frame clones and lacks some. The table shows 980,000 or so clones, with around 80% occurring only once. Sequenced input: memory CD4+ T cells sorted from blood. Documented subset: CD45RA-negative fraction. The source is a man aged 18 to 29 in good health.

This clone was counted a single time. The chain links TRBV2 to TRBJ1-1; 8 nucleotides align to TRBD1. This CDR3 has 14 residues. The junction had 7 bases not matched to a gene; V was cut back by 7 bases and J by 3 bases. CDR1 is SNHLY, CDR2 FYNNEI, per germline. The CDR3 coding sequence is TGTGCCAGCACTACTCAGGGGGCGGACACTGAAGCTTTCTTT. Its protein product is CASTTQGADTEAFF.

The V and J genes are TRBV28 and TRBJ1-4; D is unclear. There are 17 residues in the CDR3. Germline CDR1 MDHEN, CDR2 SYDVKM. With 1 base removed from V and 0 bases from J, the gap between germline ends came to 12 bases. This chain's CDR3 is CASSLFPAIATNEKLFF. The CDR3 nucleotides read TGTGCCAGCAGTTTATTCCCGGCAATCGCAACTAATGAAAAACTGTTTTTT. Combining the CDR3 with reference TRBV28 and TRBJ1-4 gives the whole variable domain DVKVTQSSRYLVKRTGEKVFLECVQDMDHENMFWYRQDPGLGLRLIYFSYDVKMKEKGDIPEGYSVSREKKERFSLILESASTNQTSMYLCASSLFPAIATNEKLFFGSGTQLSVL.

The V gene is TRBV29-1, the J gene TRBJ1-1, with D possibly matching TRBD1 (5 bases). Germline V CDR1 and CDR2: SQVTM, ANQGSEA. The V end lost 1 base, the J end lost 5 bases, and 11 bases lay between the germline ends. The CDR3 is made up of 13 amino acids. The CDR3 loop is CSVEAGDGTEAFF. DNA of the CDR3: TGCAGCGTTGAAGCTGGGGACGGAACTGAAGCTTTCTTT.